These T cell receptor beta chains were read from a single sample in a study of PD-L1 blockade in urothelial cancer. Data came from immunoSEQ multiplex PCR; TCRdb stores just in-frame clones and leaves some out. The profile covers 75,000 to 100,000 clones, with roughly 80% appearing a single time and around 7.7% taken by the ten largest. The sequencing here drew on PBMCs, taken around atezolizumab (anti-PD-L1) treatment. Every receptor here comes from a man aged 70 or older with urothelial cancer. CDR3s include the opening cysteine and the closing phenylalanine or tryptophan. A D gene is named only where the DNA matches it firmly. Some rows have no size entry. The others give once, few or many, or a class for an expanded clone.

j_call,d_call,v_call,clone_size,cdr3_nt,cdr3_aa
TRBJ1-1,NA,TRBV29-1,NA,TGCAGCGTTGAAGGCAGGGAAGAAGCTTTCTTT,CSVEGREEAFF
TRBJ2-2,NA,TRBV28,NA,TGTGCCAGCAAAACTAGCACCGGGGAGCTGTTTTTT,CASKTSTGELFF
TRBJ2-5,TRBD2,TRBV7-6,few,TGTGCCAGCAGCTGGACTAGCGGAGCGGAGACCCAGTACTTC,CASSWTSGAETQYF
TRBJ1-1,TRBD1,TRBV5-1,NA,TGCGCCAGCAGCCAGGGGGACGGGACGAACACTGAAGCTTTCTTT,CASSQGDGTNTEAFF
TRBJ2-1,TRBD1,TRBV7-2,NA,TGTGCCAGCAGCCTGTGGACAGGGGGGCGCAATGAGCAGTTCTTC,CASSLWTGGRNEQFF
TRBJ1-5,NA,TRBV10-3,NA,TGTGCCATCAGTGAGTCTAGGGGTGGTCAGCCCCAGCATTTT,CAISESRGGQPQHF
TRBJ1-4,NA,TRBV9,NA,TGTGCCAGCAGCTCCGCGACCGACATTAATGAAAAACTGTTTTTT,CASSSATDINEKLFF
TRBJ2-5,TRBD2,TRBV5-6,NA,TGTGCCAGCAGCTTCCTAGCGGGAGCCTCACAGACCCAGTACTTC,CASSFLAGASQTQYF
TRBJ1-2,NA,TRBV14,NA,TGTGCCAGCAGCCAAGATACCAAAGCTTATGGCTACACCTTC,CASSQDTKAYGYTF
TRBJ1-2,NA,TRBV19,NA,TGTGCCAGTAGTATCCCAGGGTTCAGCTACACCTTC,CASSIPGFSYTF
TRBJ2-5,NA,TRBV6-6,NA,TGTGCCAGCAGTTACGCGGTTCGGGAGACCCAGTACTTC,CASSYAVRETQYF
TRBJ1-1,NA,TRBV11-2,once,TGTGCCAGCAGCCCATCCCCGACTTGGAACACTGAAGCTTTCTTT,CASSPSPTWNTEAFF
TRBJ1-5,TRBD1,TRBV28,NA,TGTGCCAGCAACCCGGGACAGACATTCAATCAGCCCCAGCATTTT,CASNPGQTFNQPQHF
TRBJ1-2,NA,TRBV6-5,NA,TGTGCCAGCAGTAACACAGGGAACTATGGCTACACCTTC,CASSNTGNYGYTF
TRBJ1-4,NA,TRBV19,NA,TGTGCCAGTAGCCACTCCAGGGCTGGTAATGAAAAACTGTTTTTT,CASSHSRAGNEKLFF
TRBJ2-5,TRBD2,TRBV30,NA,TGTGCCTGGGGAGGTAGCGGGAGGACAGAGACCCAGTACTTC,CAWGGSGRTETQYF
TRBJ2-1,NA,TRBV5-1,NA,TGCGCCAGCAGCTTGAGGGTAGCGGCTATATACAATGAGCAGTTCTTC,CASSLRVAAIYNEQFF
TRBJ1-1,TRBD1,TRBV29-1,few,TGCAGCTCTTCAGGGGGACCGAACACTGAAGCTTTCTTT,CSSSGGPNTEAFF
TRBJ2-5,TRBD1,TRBV5-4,NA,TGTGCCAGCAGCTCCCAGACAGGGGTGCAGGAGACCCAGTACTTC,CASSSQTGVQETQYF
TRBJ2-7,TRBD2,TRBV5-1,NA,TGCGCCAGCAGCCCCTCTAGCGGGGGCCCTTACGAGCAGTACTTC,CASSPSSGGPYEQYF
TRBJ1-1,TRBD1,TRBV7-3,NA,TGTGCCAGCAGCTTCTCCGGGACAGCCACTGAAGCTTTCTTT,CASSFSGTATEAFF
TRBJ2-7,NA,TRBV6-1,NA,TGTGCCAGCAGTGATTGGAGGGGGCGACGGGAGCAGTACTTC,CASSDWRGRREQYF
TRBJ2-1,TRBD2,TRBV27,once,TGTGCCAGCAGTTTTGGGACTAATAGTGAGCAGTTCTTC,CASSFGTNSEQFF
TRBJ1-2,NA,TRBV25-1,NA,TGTGCCAGCAGTGAGGGAGACCATTATGGCTACACCTTC,CASSEGDHYGYTF
TRBJ2-1,NA,TRBV30,NA,TGTGCCTGGAGCCCCCTAAGCGGAGGTGAGCAGTTCTTC,CAWSPLSGGEQFF
TRBJ1-4,NA,TRBV9,NA,TGTGCCAGCAGCGTGGGCCCAGGGGATGAAAAACTGTTTTTT,CASSVGPGDEKLFF
TRBJ1-3,NA,TRBV7-6,NA,TGTGCCAGCAGCTTGTCTCTCTCTGGAAACACCATATATTTT,CASSLSLSGNTIYF
TRBJ1-1,TRBD1,TRBV6-1,NA,TGTGCCAGCAGCATGACAGGGGGCCGAACTGAAGCTTTCTTT,CASSMTGGRTEAFF
TRBJ2-7,TRBD1,TRBV14,NA,TGTGCCAGCAGCCAAGAGACAGGGGCCTACGGGCAGTACTTC,CASSQETGAYGQYF
TRBJ2-2,TRBD1,TRBV6-5,NA,TGTGCCAGCAGAAGAGGGGACAGATACGCCGGGGAGCTGTTTTTT,CASRRGDRYAGELFF
TRBJ2-1,NA,TRBV11-3,NA,TGTGCCAGCAGCTTAGCGGGCGGGTATAACAATGAGCAGTTCTTC,CASSLAGGYNNEQFF
TRBJ2-1,TRBD2,TRBV28,NA,TGTGCCAGCAGAGTCGGGACTAGCGGGAAGTCCTACAATGAGCAGTTCTTC,CASRVGTSGKSYNEQFF
TRBJ1-2,NA,TRBV6-5,NA,TGTGCCAGCAGTTACAAGGCCAGGGGAGGCTACACCTTC,CASSYKARGGYTF
TRBJ2-1,TRBD2,TRBV6-1,NA,TGTGCCAGCAGTGGATCCCGCTCTGGCGGGAGGGCCTTTGACAATGAGCAGTTCTTC,CASSGSRSGGRAFDNEQFF